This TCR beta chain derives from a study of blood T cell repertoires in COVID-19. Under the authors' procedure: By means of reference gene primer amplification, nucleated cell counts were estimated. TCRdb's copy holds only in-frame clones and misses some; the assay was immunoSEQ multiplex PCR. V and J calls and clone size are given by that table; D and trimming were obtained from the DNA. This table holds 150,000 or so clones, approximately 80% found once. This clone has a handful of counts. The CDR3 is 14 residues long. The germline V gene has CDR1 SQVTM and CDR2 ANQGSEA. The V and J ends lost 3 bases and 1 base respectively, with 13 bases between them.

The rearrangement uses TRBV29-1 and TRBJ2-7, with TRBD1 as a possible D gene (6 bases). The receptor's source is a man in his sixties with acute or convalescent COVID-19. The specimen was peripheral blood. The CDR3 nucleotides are TGCAGCGTTGAGCCACAGGGAAAGTCCTACGAGCAGTACTTC. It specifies CSVEPQGKSYEQYF.